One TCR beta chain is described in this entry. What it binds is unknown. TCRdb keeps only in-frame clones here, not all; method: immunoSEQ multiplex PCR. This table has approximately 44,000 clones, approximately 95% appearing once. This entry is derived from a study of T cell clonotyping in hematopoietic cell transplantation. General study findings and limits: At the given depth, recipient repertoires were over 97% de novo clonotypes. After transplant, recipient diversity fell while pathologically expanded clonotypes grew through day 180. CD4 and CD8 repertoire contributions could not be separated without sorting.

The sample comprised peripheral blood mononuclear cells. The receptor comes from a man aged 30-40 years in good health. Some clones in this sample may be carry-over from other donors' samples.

The CDR3 sequence is CASSHITAIAYEQYF. CDR3 DNA: TGTGCCAGCAGCCATATTACGGCTATCGCCTACGAGCAGTACTTC. The chain is built from TRBV14 and TRBJ2-7; D gene uncertain. V was pared by 3 bases and J by 2 bases, with 14 bases between. The CDR3 contains 15 residues. Germline V gene sequence: CDR1 SGHDN, CDR2 FVKESK.